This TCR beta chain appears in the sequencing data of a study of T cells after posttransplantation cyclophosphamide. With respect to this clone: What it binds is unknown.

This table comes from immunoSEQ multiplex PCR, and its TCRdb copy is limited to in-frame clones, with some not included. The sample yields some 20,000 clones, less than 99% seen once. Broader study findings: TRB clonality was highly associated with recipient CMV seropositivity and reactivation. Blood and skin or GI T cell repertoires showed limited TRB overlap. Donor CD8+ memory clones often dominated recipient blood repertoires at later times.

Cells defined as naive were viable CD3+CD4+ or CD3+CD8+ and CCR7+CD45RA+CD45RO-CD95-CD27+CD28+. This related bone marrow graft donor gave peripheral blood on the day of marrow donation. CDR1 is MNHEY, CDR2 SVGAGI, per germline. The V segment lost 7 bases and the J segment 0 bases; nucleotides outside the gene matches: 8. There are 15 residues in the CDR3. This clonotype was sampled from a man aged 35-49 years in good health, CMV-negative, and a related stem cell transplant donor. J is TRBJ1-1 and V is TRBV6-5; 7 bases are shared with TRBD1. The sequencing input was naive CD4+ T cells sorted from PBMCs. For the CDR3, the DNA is TGTGCCAGCATGACGGGACAGCTCATGAACACTGAAGCTTTCTTT. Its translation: CASMTGQLMNTEAFF.